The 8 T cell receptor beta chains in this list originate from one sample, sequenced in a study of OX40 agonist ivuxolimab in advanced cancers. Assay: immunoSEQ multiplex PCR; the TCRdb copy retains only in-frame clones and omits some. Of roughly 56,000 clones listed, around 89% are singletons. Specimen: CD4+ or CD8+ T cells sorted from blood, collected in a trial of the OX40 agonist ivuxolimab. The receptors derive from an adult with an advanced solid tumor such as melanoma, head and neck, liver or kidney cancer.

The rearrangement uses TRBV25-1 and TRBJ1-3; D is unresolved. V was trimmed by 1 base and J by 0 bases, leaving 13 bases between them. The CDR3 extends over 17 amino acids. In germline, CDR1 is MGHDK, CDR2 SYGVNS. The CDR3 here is CASSELAAPSSGNTIYF. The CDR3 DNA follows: TGTGCCAGCAGTGAATTAGCCGCTCCTAGCTCTGGAAACACCATATATTTT.

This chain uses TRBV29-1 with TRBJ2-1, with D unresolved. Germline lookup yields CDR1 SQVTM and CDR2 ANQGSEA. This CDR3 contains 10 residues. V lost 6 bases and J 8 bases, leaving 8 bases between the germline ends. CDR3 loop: CSVTIHEQFF. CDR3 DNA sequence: TGCAGCGTGACAATCCATGAGCAGTTCTTC.

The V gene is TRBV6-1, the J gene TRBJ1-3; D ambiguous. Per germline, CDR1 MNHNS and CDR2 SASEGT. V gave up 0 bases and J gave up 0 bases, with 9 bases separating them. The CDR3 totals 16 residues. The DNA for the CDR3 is TGTGCCAGCAGTGAAGCGCCGGAGAGCTCTGGAAACACCATATATTTT. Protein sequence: CASSEAPESSGNTIYF.

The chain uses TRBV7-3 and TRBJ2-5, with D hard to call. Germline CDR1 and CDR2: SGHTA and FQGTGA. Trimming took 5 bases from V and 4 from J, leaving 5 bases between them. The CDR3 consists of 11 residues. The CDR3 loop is CASSEGETQYF. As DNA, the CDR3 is TGTGCCAGCAGCGAAGGAGAGACCCAGTACTTC.

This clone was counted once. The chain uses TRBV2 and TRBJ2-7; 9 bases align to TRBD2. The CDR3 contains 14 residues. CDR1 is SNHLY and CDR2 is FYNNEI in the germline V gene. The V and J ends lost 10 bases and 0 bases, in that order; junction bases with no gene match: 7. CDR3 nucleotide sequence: TGTGCCACCTTAGCGGGGGAGAGCTCCTACGAGCAGTACTTC. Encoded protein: CATLAGESSYEQYF.

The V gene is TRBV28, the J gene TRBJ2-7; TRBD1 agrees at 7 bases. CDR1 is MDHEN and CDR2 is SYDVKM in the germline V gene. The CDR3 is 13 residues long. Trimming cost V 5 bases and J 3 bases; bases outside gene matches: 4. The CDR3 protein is CASSPTGNYEQYF. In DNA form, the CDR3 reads TGTGCCAGCAGTCCGACAGGGAACTACGAGCAGTACTTC.

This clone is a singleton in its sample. Here the CDR3 reads CASTGPGGTNNEQFF. CDR3 nucleotide sequence: TGTGCCAGCACCGGCCCGGGCGGGACTAACAATGAGCAGTTCTTC. The rearrangement uses TRBV11-2 and TRBJ2-1; 7 positions agree with TRBD2. Germline lookup yields CDR1 SGHAT and CDR2 FQNNGV. The CDR3 has 15 amino acids. V lost 7 bases and J lost 5; bases outside the gene matches: 11.

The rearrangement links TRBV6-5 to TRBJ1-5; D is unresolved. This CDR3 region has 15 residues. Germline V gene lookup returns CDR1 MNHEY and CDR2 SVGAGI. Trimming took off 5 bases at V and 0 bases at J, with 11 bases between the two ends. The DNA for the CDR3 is TGTGCCAGCAGTCCCCTGGACGGTAGCAATCAGCCCCAGCATTTT. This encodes CASSPLDGSNQPQHF.